What follows are 6 T cell receptor beta chains derived from one specimen sequenced in a study of T cell clonotyping in hematopoietic cell transplantation (dated by TCRdb to the early 2020s). To prepare the library, the immunoSEQ multiplex PCR assay was applied. The source is immuneACCESS, and TCRdb retained only in-frame sequences with V and J called. Part of the clones is not carried over; for the studies checked, unresolved V genes explain less than half of this, and the remainder is unexplained. The sample table lists 15,000 or so clones, 80% to 90% of them with a count of one. The ten most abundant clones make up around 4.5% of the sample. Sequencing input: peripheral blood mononuclear cells. These receptors all come from a woman in her thirties or forties in good health. Some clones in this sample may be carry-over from other donors' samples.

V gene TRBV2 combines with J gene TRBJ1-4; 8 bases match TRBD1. CDR1 is SNHLY, CDR2 FYNNEI, per germline. The CDR3 is 14 amino acids. The J segment lost 4 bases and the V segment lost 8 bases, leaving 6 bases of the junction unmatched. The CDR3: CASGQTGVNEKLFF. In DNA form, the CDR3 reads TGTGCCAGCGGTCAGACAGGGGTTAATGAAAAACTGTTTTTT.

The chain couples TRBV20-1 to TRBJ2-7, with D uncertain. The germline V gene encodes CDR1 DFQATT and CDR2 SNEGSKA (reference sequence). The CDR3 runs 11 residues. Trimming removed 2 bases from V and 3 bases from J, with 5 bases in between. The CDR3: CSARTLYEQYF. The CDR3 nucleotides read TGCAGTGCTAGAACTCTCTACGAGCAGTACTTC.

The chain is built from TRBV29-1 and TRBJ1-1; D remains unclear. This CDR3 is built from 8 residues. The germline V gene has CDR1 SQVTM and CDR2 ANQGSEA. Trimming pared 5 bases from V and 6 bases from J, leaving 1 base between. The CDR3 DNA reads TGCAGCGTTCCTGAAGCTTTCTTT. It translates to CSVPEAFF.

The CDR3 DNA is TGTGCCACCAGCATGAGTTATAATGAAAAACTGTTTTTT. Translation: CATSMSYNEKLFF. This chain uses TRBV15 with TRBJ1-4; no firm D call. The V gene's germline CDR1 is LNHNV and CDR2 YYDKDF (reference sequence). This CDR3 has 13 amino acids. V was cut by 4 bases and J by 4 bases, with 7 bases left in between.

This chain links TRBV11-2 with TRBJ2-7; D could derive from TRBD1 or TRBD2 (5 bases each). The CDR3 is made up of 15 amino acids. Germline V CDR1 and CDR2: SGHAT, FQNNGV. Deletions cut 5 bases from V and 4 bases from J, with 18 bases between. CDR3 nucleotides: TGTGCCAGCAGCGCCCCGGGACCTTCCCTTTACGAGCAGTACTTC. This sequence encodes CASSAPGPSLYEQYF.

V gene TRBV5-1 combines with J gene TRBJ2-3; TRBD1 might be the D (6 bases). V lost 4 bases and J 4 bases, leaving 10 bases between the germline ends. CDR3 length: 13 residues. Germline values: CDR1 SGHRS, CDR2 YFSETQ. CDR3 bases: TGCGCCAGCAGCAGCTACAGGGCAGATACGCAGTATTTT. It translates to CASSSYRADTQYF.